The next 3 T cell receptor beta chains were all read from a single sample in a study of beta chain features in type 1 diabetes. As every portion of the isolated RNA was reverse transcribed, the sequencing read expressed TCRB transcripts. Only in-frame clones appear in the TCRdb table, and some are missing; sequencing was by immunoSEQ multiplex PCR. This table holds hundreds of thousands of clones, about 11% found once. Material: naive CD4+ T cells from blood. The receptors come from a woman younger than 45 in good health.

This rearrangement joins TRBV7-3 to TRBJ2-2; tentative D call: TRBD1 (6 bases). V was trimmed by 2 bases and J by 5 bases, leaving 18 bases between them. The CDR3 is 17 amino acids. In germline, CDR1 is SGHTA, CDR2 FQGTGA. CDR3 coding DNA: TGTGCCAGCAGCTTATCAGCAGTGGTGGGGGCGACCGGGGAGCTGTTTTTT. Amino acid sequence: CASSLSAVVGATGELFF.

The J gene is TRBJ1-5, the V gene TRBV2; no clear D. Germline V CDR1 and CDR2: SNHLY, FYNNEI. CDR3 length equals 12 residues. Deletions cut 5 bases from V and 7 bases from J, with 9 bases between. The CDR3 reads CASSPESQPQHF. Here the CDR3 DNA reads TGTGCCAGCAGTCCGGAGAGCCAGCCCCAGCATTTT.

This clone appeared a few times. V usage is TRBV7-2 and J usage is TRBJ2-4; 9 bases map to TRBD2. From germline, CDR1 is SGHTA and CDR2 FQGNSA. V shed 5 bases, J shed 8 bases, and the junction held 10 bases outside the gene matches. The CDR3 runs 15 residues. The DNA of the CDR3 is TGTGCCAGCAGCCCCAGGGCTAGCGGGACTGACATTCAGTACTTC. Protein sequence: CASSPRASGTDIQYF.